This TCR beta chain was sequenced for a study of blood T cell repertoires in COVID-19. Study as a whole: There were acute and convalescent COVID-19 samples, and they came from the United States, Italy and Spain. PBMCs, B-cell-depleted T cells, or T cells provided the cDNA or gDNA that made up the material.

Germline V gene lookup returns CDR1 MDHEN and CDR2 SYDVKM. Trimming left V 3 bases short and J 1 base short, with 13 bases between. The length of the CDR3 is 16 residues. As originally analysed: Quantification of nucleated cells was approximated via reference gene primer amplification. Clones were sequenced by immunoSEQ multiplex PCR, and TCRdb holds only the in-frame ones, with some missing. The DNA was the basis for D and trimming; V, J and clone size are from that table. The data contain more than 100,000 clones, about 89% of them singletons. This sequence originates from a woman aged 60-75 years with acute or convalescent COVID-19. The rearrangement uses TRBV28 and TRBJ2-4; D is perhaps TRBD1 (6 bases). What was sequenced was peripheral blood. CDR3 DNA sequence: TGTGCCAGCAGTTTCCCTCCTACAGGGGCCAAAAACATTCAGTACTTC. Its protein product is CASSFPPTGAKNIQYF.